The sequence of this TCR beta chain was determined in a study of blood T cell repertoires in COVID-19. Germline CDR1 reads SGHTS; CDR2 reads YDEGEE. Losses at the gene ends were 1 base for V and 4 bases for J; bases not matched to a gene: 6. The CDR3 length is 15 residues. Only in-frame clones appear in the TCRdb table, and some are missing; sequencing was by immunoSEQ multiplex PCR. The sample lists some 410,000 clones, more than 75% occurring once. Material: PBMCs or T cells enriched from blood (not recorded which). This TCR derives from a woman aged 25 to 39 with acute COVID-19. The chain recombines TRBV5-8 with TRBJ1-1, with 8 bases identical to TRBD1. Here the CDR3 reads CASSLIGQGSTEAFF. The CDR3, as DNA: TGTGCCAGCAGCTTGATAGGACAGGGAAGCACTGAAGCTTTCTTT.